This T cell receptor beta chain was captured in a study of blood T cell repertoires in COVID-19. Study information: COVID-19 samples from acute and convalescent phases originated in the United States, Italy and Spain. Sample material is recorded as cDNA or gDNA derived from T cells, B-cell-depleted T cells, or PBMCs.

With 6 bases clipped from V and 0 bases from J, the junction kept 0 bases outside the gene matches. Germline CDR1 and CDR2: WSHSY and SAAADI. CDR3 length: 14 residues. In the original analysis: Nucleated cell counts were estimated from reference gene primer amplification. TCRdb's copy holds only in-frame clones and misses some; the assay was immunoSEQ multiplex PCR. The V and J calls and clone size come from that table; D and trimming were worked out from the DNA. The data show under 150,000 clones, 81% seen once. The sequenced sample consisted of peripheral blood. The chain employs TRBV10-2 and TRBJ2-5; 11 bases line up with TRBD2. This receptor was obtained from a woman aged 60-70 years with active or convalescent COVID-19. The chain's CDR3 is CASRLAGDQETQYF. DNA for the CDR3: TGCGCCAGCAGACTAGCGGGGGACCAAGAGACCCAGTACTTC.